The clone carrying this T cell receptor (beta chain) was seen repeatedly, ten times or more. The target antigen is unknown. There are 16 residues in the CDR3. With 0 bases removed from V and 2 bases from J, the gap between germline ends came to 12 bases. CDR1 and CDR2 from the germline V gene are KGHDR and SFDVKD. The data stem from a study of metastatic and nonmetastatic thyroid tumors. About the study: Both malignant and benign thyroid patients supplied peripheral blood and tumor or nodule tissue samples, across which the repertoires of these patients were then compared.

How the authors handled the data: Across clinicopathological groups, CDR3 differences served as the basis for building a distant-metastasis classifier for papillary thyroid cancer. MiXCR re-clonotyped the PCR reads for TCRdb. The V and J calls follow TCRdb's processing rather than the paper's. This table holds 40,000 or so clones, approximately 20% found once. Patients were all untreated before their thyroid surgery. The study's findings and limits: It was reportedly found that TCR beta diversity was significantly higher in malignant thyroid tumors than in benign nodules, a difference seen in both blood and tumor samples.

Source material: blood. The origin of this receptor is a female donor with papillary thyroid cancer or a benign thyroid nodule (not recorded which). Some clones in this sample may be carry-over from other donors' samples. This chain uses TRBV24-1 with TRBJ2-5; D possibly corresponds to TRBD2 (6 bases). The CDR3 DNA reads TGTGCCACCAGTGATTTGAATTCGCGGGAACAAGAGACCCAGTACTTC. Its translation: CATSDLNSREQETQYF.